This T cell receptor beta chain was sequenced during a study of shared T cell receptors in the human thymus. The CDR3 is 17 amino acids. V was trimmed by 3 bases and J by 0 bases, leaving 15 bases between them. Germline loops: CDR1 MDHEN, CDR2 SYDVKM. Method: immunoSEQ multiplex PCR; TCRdb's copy keeps in-frame clones and lacks some. This sample has roughly 410,000 clones, with roughly 94% found just once. The sequenced material came from thymocytes. The rearrangement uses TRBV28 and TRBJ1-5; TRBD1 might be the D (5 bases). This clonotype was obtained from a human donor. The CDR3 DNA is TGTGCCAGCAGTTTGAGACAGTCTCGTAATAGCAATCAGCCCCAGCATTTT. It codes for CASSLRQSRNSNQPQHF. The full variable domain, in which reference TRBV28 and TRBJ1-5 provide the parts outside the CDR3, is DVKVTQSSRYLVKRTGEKVFLECVQDMDHENMFWYRQDPGLGLRLIYFSYDVKMKEKGDIPEGYSVSREKKERFSLILESASTNQTSMYLCASSLRQSRNSNQPQHFGDGTRLSIL.